This is a list of T cell receptor beta chains from one sample in a study of blood T cells in healthy people across ages. TCRdb ran MiXCR on the 5' RACE reads and lists one entry per CDR3 protein. The sample records 600,000 or so distinct CDR3 sequences, approximately 30% being singletons. The sample consisted of blood. These TCRs come from a woman aged 80 or older in good health. The CDR3 runs from the conserved cysteine through the conserved F or W. D genes are given only for firm matches. Rows give clone size only sometimes, using once, few, many, or a class for an expanded clone.

clone_size | j_call | d_call | v_call | cdr3_nt | cdr3_aa
many | TRBJ1-5 | . | TRBV2 | TGTGCCAGCAGTGGGGGGGCCGGCAATCAGCCCCAGCATTTT | CASSGGAGNQPQHF
many | TRBJ2-5 | TRBD2 | TRBV20-1 | TGCAGTGCTAGTACGACTAGCGGGGTCCAAGAGACCCAGTACTTC | CSASTTSGVQETQYF
. | TRBJ1-5 | . | TRBV7-9 | TGTGCCAGCAGCCTAGGAATGGACGGCAATCAGCCCCAGCATTTT | CASSLGMDGNQPQHF
large | TRBJ2-7 | . | TRBV13 | TGTGCCAGCAGCTTAGGCCAGCGGACAGACTACGAGCAGTACTTC | CASSLGQRTDYEQYF
many | TRBJ2-1 | TRBD1 | TRBV6-2/TRBV6-3 | TGTGCCAGCAGTTACCTCACGGGACAGGGCCTTTCCTACAATGAGCAGTTCTTC | CASSYLTGQGLSYNEQFF
. | TRBJ1-1 | . | TRBV7-8 | TGTGCCAGCAGCTTAGAGGCTGAAGCTTTCTTT | CASSLEAEAFF
. | TRBJ2-2 | . | TRBV6-5 | TGTGTCAGCAGTTACGACAGGAACACCGGGGAGCTGTTTTTT | CVSSYDRNTGELFF
. | TRBJ2-1 | . | TRBV6-5 | TGTGCCAGCAGCCATGGTCGCGATGAGCAGTTCTTC | CASSHGRDEQFF
few | TRBJ1-1 | . | TRBV15 | TGTGCCACCAGCAGAGCCCGGTATGGAGGCCCCGACACTGAAGCTTTCTTT | CATSRARYGGPDTEAFF
. | TRBJ2-1 | TRBD1 | TRBV5-1 | TGCGCCAGCAGCACAGGGGGCAGTGGGAATGAGCAGTTCTTC | CASSTGGSGNEQFF
. | TRBJ2-5 | TRBD1 | TRBV20-1 | TGCAGTGCTAGACCGGGGACAGGGGCTCGGGAGACCCAGTACTTC | CSARPGTGARETQYF
few | TRBJ2-7 | . | TRBV29-1 | TGCAGCGTTAGACGATACGAGCAGTACTTC | CSVRRYEQYF
few | TRBJ1-5 | . | TRBV24-1 | TGTGCCACCGCGACAGGAAATCAGCCCCAGCATTTT | CATATGNQPQHF
many | TRBJ1-1 | . | TRBV2 | TGTGCCAGCATTTACGTCCGGGACACTGAAGCTTTCTTT | CASIYVRDTEAFF
. | TRBJ2-1 | TRBD2 | TRBV7-2 | TGTGCCAGCAGGCAGGGACTAACTCCCAATGAGCAGTTCTTC | CASRQGLTPNEQFF
. | TRBJ1-1 | . | TRBV5-1 | TGCGCCAGCAGCTCGTTGACAGCAAACACTGAAGCTTTCTTT | CASSSLTANTEAFF
few | TRBJ1-1 | TRBD1 | TRBV15 | TGTGCCACCAGCAAAGGACAGGCGAAGAACGCTGAAGCTTTCTTT | CATSKGQAKNAEAFF
many | TRBJ2-4 | TRBD1 | TRBV5-1 | TGCGCCAGCAGCTACGCACCGGGACAGGGGAAAAACATTCAGTACTTC | CASSYAPGQGKNIQYF
few | TRBJ2-7 | TRBD2 | TRBV7-3 | TGTGCCAGCAGCCCGAGCGGGGGGGTTTCCTACGAGCAGTACTTC | CASSPSGGVSYEQYF
many | TRBJ1-4 | TRBD1 | TRBV12-5 | TGTGCTAGTGGTCCATCGGGACAGGGCGGTATGCTGTTTTTT | CASGPSGQGGMLFF
. | TRBJ1-1 | . | TRBV7-2 | TGTGCCAGCAGTTTCAGCGGGGTGAACACTGAAGCTTTCTTT | CASSFSGVNTEAFF
many | TRBJ2-7 | TRBD1 | TRBV28 | TGTGCCAGCAGTTTAATCGGCGACCTCGGGGACAGGGCCCACGAGCAGTACTTC | CASSLIGDLGDRAHEQYF
many | TRBJ2-5 | . | TRBV20-1 | TGCAGTGCTAGTCAGGGGGCGGGGAGGGGAGAGACCCAGTACTTC | CSASQGAGRGETQYF
. | TRBJ2-5 | . | TRBV5-1 | TGCGCCAGCAGCCTCGACCTGGCTGCCTACAATGAGCAGTACTTC | CASSLDLAAYNEQYF